This T cell receptor beta chain is drawn from a study of T cells in Graves' hyperthyroidism and ophthalmopathy. Notes on the study in general: Ophthalmopathy, as predicted by the model, came a median about six months after the prediction. Stable hyperthyroidism was separated from ophthalmopathy by a model based on 13 V-J features.

Amplification targeted TCR beta CDR3 regions from RNA transcripts. Carried out on the TCR CDR3, a first-round RT-PCR used the HTBI primer set. Using its own MiXCR run on the multiplex PCR reads, TCRdb lists one record per CDR3 protein. The sample includes 610,000 or so distinct CDR3 sequences, roughly 50% of them seen just once. This clonotype was detected many times. Antigen specificity is unknown. Subjects aged 18 to 65 presented with newly diagnosed hyperthyroidism of less than 2 months' duration. Exclusion of patients followed from uncontrolled infection, other autoimmune disease, pregnancy or lactation. V lost 5 bases and J lost 6; bases outside the gene matches: 8. Per germline, CDR1 PRHDT and CDR2 FYEKMQ (reference sequence). There are 14 residues in the CDR3.

The source is a woman between 18 and 29 years old with Graves' hyperthyroidism. Sequenced: peripheral blood or thyroid tissue (not recorded which). The rearrangement links TRBV13 to TRBJ1-2, with TRBD1 identical over 8 bases. For the CDR3, the DNA is TGTGCCAGCAGCACATGGACAGGGTTTGATGGCTACACCTTC. It translates to CASSTWTGFDGYTF.